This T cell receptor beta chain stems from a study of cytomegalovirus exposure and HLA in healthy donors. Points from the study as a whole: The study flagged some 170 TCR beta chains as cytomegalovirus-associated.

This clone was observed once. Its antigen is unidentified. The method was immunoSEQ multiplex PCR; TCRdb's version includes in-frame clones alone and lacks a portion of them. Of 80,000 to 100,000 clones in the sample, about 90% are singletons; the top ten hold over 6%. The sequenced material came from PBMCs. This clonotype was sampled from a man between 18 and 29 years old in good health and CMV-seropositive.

The CDR3, as DNA: TGCGCCAGCAGGACCGGGACAGGGATATCCGGGGAGCTGTTTTTT. Translated, it gives CASRTGTGISGELFF. V gene TRBV5-1 combines with J gene TRBJ2-2, with TRBD1 matching 9 bases. V trimming: 5 bases; J trimming: 6 bases; junction bases outside the gene matches: 8. This CDR3 spans 15 amino acids. The germline V gene has CDR1 SGHRS and CDR2 YFSETQ.